This TCR beta chain was retrieved from a study of cytotoxic CD8 clonotypes in ibrutinib-treated CLL. Across the study: Partial responses totalled 24 and complete responses 2; after median around 74 months, approximately 15 remained remitted and roughly twelve progressed. Samples had a mean of roughly 250,000 productive templates and roughly 90,000 productive rearrangements.

Only in-frame clones appear in the TCRdb table, and some are missing; sequencing was by immunoSEQ multiplex PCR. This table holds hundreds of thousands of clones, roughly 79% found once. The CDR3 has 17 amino acids. The germline V gene has CDR1 SGHTA and CDR2 FQGTGA. Trimming shortened V by 5 bases and J by 0 bases, and 16 bases separated the two germline ends. This specimen was PBMCs, taken before ibrutinib treatment. The J gene is TRBJ2-2, the V gene TRBV7-3; D remains ambiguous. The receptor was isolated from a human donor with chronic lymphocytic leukemia. CDR3 loop: CASSPRGERANTGELFF. In DNA form, the CDR3 reads TGTGCCAGCAGCCCAAGAGGAGAACGGGCGAACACCGGGGAGCTGTTTTTT.